The clone carrying this T cell receptor (beta chain) was observed a few times. Here immunoSEQ multiplex PCR was the method, and the copy in TCRdb shows in-frame clones only, minus some. Among 30,000 to 35,000 clones, about 90% were seen once, and the ten largest hold 13% to 15%. The sample belongs to a study of blood T cell repertoires in COVID-19. Sample: peripheral blood. This sequence was found in a man in his 60s with active COVID-19.

The CDR3 nucleotides read TGTGCCAGTACCCTGGGGGTATCCGGGACAGGGAGGTACGAGCAGTACTTC. This encodes CASTLGVSGTGRYEQYF. The chain uses TRBV19 and TRBJ2-7; 9 bases agree with TRBD1. Losses at the gene ends were 7 bases for V and 4 bases for J; bases not matched to a gene: 17. CDR1 is LNHDA and CDR2 is SQIVND in the germline V gene (reference sequence). CDR3 length: 17 amino acids.